Below are 32 T cell receptor beta chains sequenced from a single sample in a study of blood T cells in healthy people across ages. A sample-barcoded 5' primer and a J-beta primer mix were used in a second PCR of about 6 to 11 cycles. TCRdb ran MiXCR on the 5' RACE reads and lists one entry per CDR3 protein. This sample has about 640,000 distinct CDR3 sequences, with roughly 53% found just once. Material: blood. Every receptor here comes from a man aged 60 to 69 in good health.

V is TRBV18 and J is TRBJ2-5, with D unresolved. CDR3 length: 13 residues. V was shortened by 6 bases and J by 0 bases, with 8 bases between the two germline ends. Per the germline V gene, CDR1 is KGHSH and CDR2 is LQKENI. The CDR3 sequence is CASSARDQETQYF. Here the CDR3 DNA reads TGTGCCAGCTCCGCCCGGGACCAAGAGACCCAGTACTTC.

This chain uses TRBV20-1 with TRBJ1-5; 7 bases are a match to TRBD1. Germline trimming cut 1 base from V and 2 bases from J; bases unmatched to any gene: 2. In germline, CDR1 is DFQATT, CDR2 SNEGSKA (reference sequence). The CDR3 consists of 14 residues. CDR3 sequence (DNA): TGCAGTGCTAGAGGGGACAGACGCAATCAGCCCCAGCATTTT. Its protein is CSARGDRRNQPQHF.

The rearrangement links TRBV25-1 to TRBJ1-5, with a weak D call TRBD1 (6 bases). CDR1 and CDR2 from the germline V gene are MGHDK and SYGVNS. Trimming shortened V by 7 bases and J by 6 bases, and 16 bases separated the two germline ends. The CDR3 is 14 amino acids. CDR3 sequence: CASTDRIDGQPQHF. The CDR3 DNA sequence: TGTGCCAGCACCGACAGGATTGATGGTCAGCCCCAGCATTTT.

This clonotype was picked up a small number of times. J is TRBJ2-5 and V is TRBV29-1; D remains ambiguous. This CDR3 spans 12 amino acids. V dropped 2 bases and J dropped 4 bases, with 8 bases sitting between them. Germline lookup yields CDR1 SQVTM and CDR2 ANQGSEA. CDR3 DNA sequence: TGCAGCGTTGAAAGAGCGAGAGAGACCCAGTACTTC. Amino acid sequence: CSVERARETQYF.

CDR3 loop: CASSVGGGVQGHTDTQYF. The CDR3 coding sequence is TGTGCCAGCAGCGTAGGGGGGGGCGTACAGGGCCACACAGATACGCAGTATTTT. This chain joins TRBV9 and TRBJ2-3; maybe TRBD2 (7 bases). The CDR3 is made up of 18 amino acids. Germline V lookup: CDR1 SGDLS, CDR2 YYNGEE. V was clipped by 0 bases and J by 2 bases, with 19 bases between them.

The genes are TRBV10-3 and TRBJ2-1; 8 bases are a match to TRBD2. The CDR3 has 14 residues. In germline, CDR1 is ENHRY, CDR2 SYGVKD. V lost 7 bases and J lost 7; bases outside the gene matches: 9. CDR3 region: CAIKKSGGPNEQFF. The CDR3 DNA sequence: TGTGCCATCAAGAAGAGCGGGGGTCCGAATGAGCAGTTCTTC.

The chain employs TRBV7-2 and TRBJ2-7, with D maybe TRBD2 (6 bases). The V gene lost 1 base and the J gene lost 0 bases, with 10 bases spanning the gap. The CDR3 length is 15 residues. Looked up from germline, CDR1 is SGHTA and CDR2 is FQGNSA. CDR3 amino acids: CASSLGAGTSYEQYF. The CDR3 coding sequence is TGTGCCAGCAGCTTAGGGGCGGGGACCTCCTACGAGCAGTACTTC.

The rearrangement links TRBV6-4 to TRBJ1-6, with D hard to call. This CDR3 comprises 13 residues. CDR1 and CDR2 (germline): MRHNA, SNTAGT. The V gene lost 2 bases and the J gene lost 9 bases, with 8 bases spanning the gap. This CDR3 is CASSDVEGSPLHF. CDR3 bases: TGTGCCAGCAGTGACGTCGAGGGTTCACCCCTCCACTTT.

The chain has TRBV7-6 and TRBJ2-6; TRBD1 aligns across 8 bases. The germline V gene has CDR1 SGHVS and CDR2 FNYEAQ. V lost 3 bases, J lost 4 bases, and 5 bases stayed unmatched. This CDR3 has 16 amino acids. CDR3 loop: CASSLDRVSGANVLTF. CDR3 DNA sequence: TGTGCCAGCAGCTTGGACAGGGTTAGCGGGGCCAACGTCCTGACTTTC.

The chain has TRBV5-6 and TRBJ2-5; D is perhaps TRBD2 (5 bases). CDR1 is SGHDT and CDR2 is YYEEEE in the germline V gene. The germline V and J ends were trimmed by 4 bases and 1 base, with 14 bases remaining between them. The CDR3 is 15 amino acids. CDR3 bases: TGTGCCAGCAGCCGGGGTGTATTGGGCCAAGAGACCCAGTACTTC. This translates into CASSRGVLGQETQYF.

The gene calls are TRBV7-2 and TRBJ1-1; possible D gene TRBD1, 5 bases. Germline V gives CDR1 SGHTA, CDR2 FQGNSA. Trimming left V 5 bases short and J 8 bases short, with 9 bases between. This CDR3 is 11 amino acids long. CDR3: CASSRRGEAFF. The CDR3 bases are TGTGCCAGCAGCAGGAGGGGAGAAGCTTTCTTT.

The chain recombines TRBV5-8 with TRBJ2-3; 8 nucleotides match TRBD1. CDR3 length equals 17 residues. Germline-derived CDR1 and CDR2 are SGHTS and YDEGEE. Trimming took 4 bases from V and 0 from J; bases not matched to a gene: 10. The CDR3 coding sequence is TGTGCCAGCAGCAAGGGGACAGGATCGACTAGCACAGATACGCAGTATTTT. This encodes CASSKGTGSTSTDTQYF.

The V and J genes are TRBV11-2 and TRBJ2-5; possibly TRBD1 for D (6 bases). The germline gives CDR1 SGHAT, CDR2 FQNNGV. V was pared by 4 bases and J by 2 bases, with 14 bases between. CDR3 size: 15 residues. The CDR3 DNA sequence: TGTGCCAGCAGCTCCTGGACAGCCCTACAAGAGACCCAGTACTTC. This encodes CASSSWTALQETQYF.

The chain has TRBV21-1 and TRBJ1-6; the table's TRBD1 call for D was not verified on the DNA. TRBV21-1 is a listed pseudogene. The CDR3 sequence is 14 residues long. CDR3: CASSRTEGDSPLHF. The CDR3, as DNA: TGTGCCAGCAGTAGGACAGAGGGCGATTCACCCCTCCACTTT.

Comment on this clonotype: This sequence may be a read error, since a much larger clone differs from it by one base. This chain uses TRBV10-3 with TRBJ2-1; D is possibly TRBD2 (5 bases). The J call is doubtful: the DNA matches TRBJ2-7 better. This CDR3 contains 16 residues. The germline CDR1 and CDR2 sequences are ENHRY and SYGVKD. CDR3 nucleotides: TGTGCCATCAGTGATGAGGGAGTGGGGAACTCCGACGAGCAGTACTTC. It translates to CAISDEGVGNSDEQYF.

This chain connects TRBV13 to TRBJ2-1; D may match TRBD1 or TRBD2 (5 bases each). This CDR3 comprises 19 residues. Germline CDR1 PRHDT, CDR2 FYEKMQ (reference sequence). Deletions cut 3 bases from V and 0 bases from J, with 21 bases between. The CDR3: CASSLWGTARISSYNEQFF. DNA for the CDR3: TGTGCCAGCAGCTTGTGGGGGACGGCAAGGATTAGCTCCTACAATGAGCAGTTCTTC.

This CDR3 is CASTSGTHYGYTF. CDR3 in DNA: TGTGCCAGCACCTCCGGGACCCACTATGGCTACACCTTC. V usage is TRBV12-3 or TRBV12-4 and J usage is TRBJ1-2; the D gene is possibly TRBD1 (5 bases). The germline V and J ends were trimmed by 7 bases and 3 bases, with 12 bases remaining between them. The CDR3 has 13 amino acids.

The chain employs TRBV5-1 and TRBJ2-3; 8 bases line up with TRBD2. Trimming removed 4 bases from V and 4 bases from J; junction bases left unmatched: 8. From germline, CDR1 is SGHRS and CDR2 YFSETQ. The length of the CDR3 is 15 residues. The CDR3: CASSRERGSSDTQYF. CDR3 coding DNA: TGCGCCAGCAGCCGAGAGCGGGGGAGTTCAGATACGCAGTATTTT.

This clonotype has just a few counts. The gene calls are TRBV20-1 and TRBJ2-3, with a possible D match to TRBD2 (5 bases). Germline assignment: CDR1 DFQATT and CDR2 SNEGSKA (reference sequence). The V and J ends lost 1 base and 6 bases respectively, with 11 bases between them. The CDR3 is 13 amino acids. The DNA for the CDR3 is TGCAGTGCTAGAGCCTCGGGAAGGGATACGCAGTATTTT. Residues: CSARASGRDTQYF.

J is TRBJ1-4 and V is TRBV4-1; 9 nucleotides line up with TRBD1. The CDR3 consists of 16 residues. CDR1 and CDR2 from the germline V gene are MGHRA and YSYEKL. The ends lost 5 bases at V and 7 bases at J; junction bases unmatched: 11. CDR3 amino acids: CASSTPVGTGSEKLFF. The DNA of the CDR3 is TGCGCCAGCAGCACACCCGTCGGGACAGGGAGTGAAAAACTGTTTTTT.

The gene calls are TRBV20-1 and TRBJ2-1, with 13 bases lining up with TRBD2. The trim removed 6 bases at V and 15 bases at J, leaving 14 bases unmatched. The CDR3 length is 14 residues. Germline values: CDR1 DFQATT, CDR2 SNEGSKA (reference sequence). The CDR3 here is CSALTSGGARNPFF. CDR3 DNA sequence: TGCAGTGCACTCACTAGCGGGGGGGCCCGGAATCCGTTCTTC.

This sequence joins TRBV4-1 and TRBJ1-6, with TRBD1 matching over 10 bases. Germline assignment: CDR1 MGHRA and CDR2 YSYEKL. The CDR3 has 15 residues. The V and J ends lost 2 bases and 7 bases, in that order; junction bases with no gene match: 2. The CDR3 loop reads CASSQSDRGNSPLHF. CDR3 sequence (DNA): TGCGCCAGCAGCCAATCGGACAGGGGGAATTCACCCCTCCACTTT.

The chain combines TRBV15 with TRBJ2-7, with D perhaps matching TRBD1 or TRBD2 (5 bases each). The germline gives CDR1 LNHNV, CDR2 YYDKDF (reference sequence). CDR3 length equals 14 residues. The V end was cut by 3 bases, the J end by 0 bases, with 9 bases between. CDR3 sequence reads: CATSSGTGSYEQYF. CDR3 bases: TGTGCCACCAGCAGCGGGACGGGCTCCTACGAGCAGTACTTC.

This sequence joins TRBV7-2 and TRBJ1-5, with a weak D call TRBD1 (6 bases). Germline V lookup: CDR1 SGHTA, CDR2 FQGNSA. Trimming removed 5 bases at V and 4 bases at J, with 9 bases between. The CDR3 totals 13 residues. CDR3 residues: CASSKDSNQPQHF. CDR3 bases: TGTGCCAGCAGCAAGGACAGTAATCAGCCCCAGCATTTT. The whole variable domain, remainder taken from reference TRBV7-2 and TRBJ1-5, is GAGVSQSPSNKVTEKGKDVELRCDPISGHTALYWYRQSLGQGLEFLIYFQGNSAPDKSGLPSDRFSAERTGGSVSTLTIQRTQQEDSAVYLCASSKDSNQPQHFGDGTRLSIL.

The genes are TRBV12-3 or TRBV12-4 and TRBJ2-1; 7 bases line up with TRBD2. The CDR3 covers 13 residues. J gave up 5 bases and V 4 bases, and 2 bases lay outside the gene matches. As DNA, the CDR3 is TGTGCCAGCAGTTCGCGGGGGAACAATGAGCAGTTCTTC. This translates into CASSSRGNNEQFF.

The sample holds a few counts of this clonotype. V gene TRBV10-2 combines with J gene TRBJ1-5; 8 bases agree with TRBD1. V lost 2 bases to trimming and J lost 5 bases; unmatched junction nucleotides: 8. The length of the CDR3 is 16 residues. CDR1 WSHSY and CDR2 SAAADI come from the germline V gene. The CDR3 coding sequence is TGCGCCAGCAGTGAGGGGAATGACAGGGGCGATCAGCCCCAGCATTTT. Amino acid sequence: CASSEGNDRGDQPQHF.

This clonotype was seen at least ten times. This sequence joins TRBV6-5 and TRBJ1-6, with D possibly TRBD1 on 5 matching bases. Germline CDR1 and CDR2: MNHEY and SVGAGI. This CDR3 contains 14 residues. V lost 7 bases, J lost 3 bases, and 10 bases lay in between. The CDR3 loop reads CASKGLLYNSPLHF. The CDR3 coding sequence is TGTGCCAGCAAGGGGTTGCTCTATAATTCACCCCTCCACTTT.

The V call is TRBV20-1, the J call TRBJ2-1, with 9 bases that match TRBD2. The V and J ends lost 0 bases and 3 bases, in that order; junction bases with no gene match: 15. There are 19 residues in the CDR3. CDR1 is DFQATT, CDR2 SNEGSKA, per germline (reference sequence). CDR3 amino acids: CSAREGWREGSWDYNEQFF. The CDR3 DNA reads as TGCAGTGCTAGAGAGGGTTGGCGGGAGGGCTCTTGGGACTACAATGAGCAGTTCTTC.

V is TRBV20-1 and J is TRBJ2-3, with 11 nucleotides matching TRBD2. Germline V gene data show CDR1 as DFQATT and CDR2 as SNEGSKA (reference sequence). The CDR3 is 16 amino acids. Trimming took 1 base from V and 1 from J; bases not matched to a gene: 4. In DNA form, the CDR3 reads TGCAGTGCTAGAGTAGCGGGGGGGCCGGGCACAGATACGCAGTATTTT. Amino acids: CSARVAGGPGTDTQYF.

The chain recombines TRBV7-9 with TRBJ1-6, with TRBD1 matching 7 bases. Germline V gene sequence: CDR1 SEHNR, CDR2 FQNEAQ (reference sequence). J gave up 4 bases and V 5 bases, and 14 bases lay outside the gene matches. The length of the CDR3 is 18 residues. CDR3 loop: CASSPGTGTALYNSPLHF. The CDR3 DNA follows: TGTGCCAGCAGCCCGGGGACCGGGACAGCCCTTTATAATTCACCCCTCCACTTT.

This clonotype was seen once. A read error may account for a junction end that differs from germline. The V gene is TRBV7-8, the J gene TRBJ2-1; D may match TRBD1 or TRBD2 (5 bases each). This CDR3 has 16 residues. In germline, CDR1 is SGHVS, CDR2 FQNEAQ. The CDR3 loop reads CASSLVERGLGNERFF. The DNA for the CDR3 is TGTGCCAGCAGCTTAGTTGAGAGGGGTCTGGGCAATGAGCGGTTCTTC.

This clonotype turned up a few times. This rearrangement joins TRBV11-3 to TRBJ1-1; D possibly corresponds to TRBD1 (6 bases). V lost 4 bases to trimming and J lost 1 base, with 10 bases between them. Germline V gene lookup returns CDR1 SGHNT and CDR2 YENEEA. CDR3 length: 14 residues. CDR3: CASSWTAGNTEAFF. As DNA, the CDR3 is TGTGCCAGCAGCTGGACAGCTGGGAACACTGAAGCTTTCTTT.